This T cell receptor beta chain was obtained from a study of response to subunit inactivated influenza vaccine. This CDR3 is 12 amino acids long. The V end lost 2 bases, the J end lost 7 bases, and 6 bases lay between the germline ends. CDR1 is MNHNS and CDR2 is SASEGT in the germline V gene. TCRdb reanalysed the RT-PCR reads using MiXCR and keeps one entry per CDR3 protein. The sample contains some 550,000 distinct CDR3 sequences, roughly 25% of which appear only once. This sample also belongs to another study, concerning T cells expressing NK-cell markers. This second report adds: With UMIs, 5'RACE template switching was used to make TCR beta cDNA. The dominant NKG2C+ clonotypes represented roughly 1.0-7.5% of CD8+ T cells in over 5 donors.

This material consisted of CD4+ T cells sorted from PBMCs, taken roughly 12 days after vaccination. The genes are TRBV6-1 and TRBJ1-5; D unclear. The TCR sequence derives from a man between 45 and 60 years old who received an inactivated influenza vaccine. CDR3 in DNA: TGTGCCAGCAGTGAATTGGGGCAGCCCCAGCATTTT. Its translation: CASSELGQPQHF.